The clone carrying this T cell receptor (beta chain) was seen more than once but under ten times. What it recognizes is unknown. The sample comes from a study of T cell repertoires in cytomegalovirus infection. Study at large: Public TCR beta signature analysis indicated the presence of both CMV infection and matching HLA type.

Study-wide results and caveats: People with CMV and the relevant HLA were identified by cumulative public TCR beta family frequency. HLA-C-restricted CMV-specific TCR beta clonotypes were dominant in the ex vivo response.

Germline values: CDR1 SGHAT, CDR2 FQNNGV. The V and J ends lost 1 base and 0 bases, in that order; junction bases with no gene match: 9. The CDR3 consists of 20 residues. TCRdb called the reads again in MiXCR, with one record for every CDR3 protein. Of approximately 600,000 distinct CDR3 sequences in the sample, over 35% were seen once. The specimen was cultured PBMCs, collected from culture after CMV antigen stimulation. This receptor was obtained from a human donor in good health (CMV status not recorded). Some clones in this sample may be carry-over from other donors' samples. V gene TRBV11-2 combines with J gene TRBJ2-1; 13 bases match TRBD2. Here the CDR3 reads CASSLGPGLAGFSSYNEQFF. For the CDR3, the DNA is TGTGCCAGCAGCTTAGGGCCGGGACTAGCGGGGTTCTCCTCCTACAATGAGCAGTTCTTC.